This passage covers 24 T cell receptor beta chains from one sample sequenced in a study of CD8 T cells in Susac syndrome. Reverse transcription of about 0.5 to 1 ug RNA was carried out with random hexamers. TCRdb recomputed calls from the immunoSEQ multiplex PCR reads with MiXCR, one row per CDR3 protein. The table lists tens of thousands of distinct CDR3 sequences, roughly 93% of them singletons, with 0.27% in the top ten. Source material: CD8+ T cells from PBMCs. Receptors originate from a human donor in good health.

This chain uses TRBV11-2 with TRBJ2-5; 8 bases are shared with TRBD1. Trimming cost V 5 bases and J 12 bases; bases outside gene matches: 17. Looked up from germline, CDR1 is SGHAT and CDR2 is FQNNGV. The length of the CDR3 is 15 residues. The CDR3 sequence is CASSGVVRGLEPEYF. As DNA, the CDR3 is TGTGCCAGCAGCGGAGTGGTCAGGGGGCTAGAGCCGGAGTACTTC.

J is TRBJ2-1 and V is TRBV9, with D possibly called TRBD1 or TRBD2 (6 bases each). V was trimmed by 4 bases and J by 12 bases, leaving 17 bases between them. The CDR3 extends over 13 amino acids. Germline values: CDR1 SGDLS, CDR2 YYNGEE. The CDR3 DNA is TGTGCCAGCAGCCCGACTTCGGGGGCGCCGCAGTTCTTC. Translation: CASSPTSGAPQFF.

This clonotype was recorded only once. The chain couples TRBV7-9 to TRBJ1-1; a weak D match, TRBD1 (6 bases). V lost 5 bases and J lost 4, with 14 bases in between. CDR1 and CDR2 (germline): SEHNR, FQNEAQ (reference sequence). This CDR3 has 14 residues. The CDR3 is CASSPWQGPTEAFF. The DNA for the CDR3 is TGTGCCAGCAGCCCCTGGCAGGGGCCCACTGAAGCTTTCTTT.

CDR3 DNA sequence: TGTGCCAGCAGTCCTACGGGGGATTATCAGCCCCAGCATTTT. This encodes CASSPTGDYQPQHF. V usage is TRBV12-3 or TRBV12-4 and J usage is TRBJ1-5, with D possibly being TRBD1 (5 bases). V shed 5 bases and J shed 5 bases, with 13 bases lying between them. The CDR3 extends over 14 amino acids.

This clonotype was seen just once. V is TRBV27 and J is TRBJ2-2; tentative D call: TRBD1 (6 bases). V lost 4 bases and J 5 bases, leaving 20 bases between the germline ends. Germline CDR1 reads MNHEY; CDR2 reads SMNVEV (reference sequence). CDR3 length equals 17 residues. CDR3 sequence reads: CASSSTRSRGRTGELFF. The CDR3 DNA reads TGTGCCAGCAGTTCTACCCGGAGCAGGGGCCGTACCGGGGAGCTGTTTTTT.

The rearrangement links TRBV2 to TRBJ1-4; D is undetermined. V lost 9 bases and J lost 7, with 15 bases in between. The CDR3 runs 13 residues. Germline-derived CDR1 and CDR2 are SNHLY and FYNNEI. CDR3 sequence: CASQTTEFEKLFF. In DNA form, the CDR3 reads TGTGCCAGTCAGACAACAGAATTTGAAAAACTGTTTTTT.

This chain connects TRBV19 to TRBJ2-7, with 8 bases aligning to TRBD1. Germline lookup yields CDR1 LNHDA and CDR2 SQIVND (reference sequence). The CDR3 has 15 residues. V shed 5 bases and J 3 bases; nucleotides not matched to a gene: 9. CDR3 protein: CASSPGQDFFYEQYF. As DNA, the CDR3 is TGTGCCAGTAGTCCGGGACAGGACTTTTTCTACGAGCAGTACTTC.

The CDR3 bases are TGCAGTGCTACAGCCTTTAGGGGCCTCTACGAGCAGTACTTC. Translation: CSATAFRGLYEQYF. The V call is TRBV20-1, the J call TRBJ2-7; possibly TRBD1 for D (5 bases). This CDR3 is 14 amino acids long. Germline V gene data show CDR1 as DFQATT and CDR2 as SNEGSKA (reference sequence). Trimming took off 4 bases at V and 3 bases at J, with 16 bases between the two ends.

The CDR3 loop is CASASPTDTQYF. The CDR3, as DNA: TGTGCTAGTGCCTCCCCCACAGATACGCAGTATTTT. The chain joins TRBV12-5 to TRBJ2-3; D is ambiguous. This CDR3 is built from 12 residues. Trimming cost V 7 bases and J 2 bases, with 7 bases left between them. Germline V gene lookup returns CDR1 LGHNT and CDR2 FRNRAP. The full variable domain, rest sourced from reference TRBV12-5 and TRBJ2-3, is DARVTQTPRHKVTEMGQEVTMRCQPILGHNTVFWYRQTMMQGLELLAYFRNRAPLDDSGMPKDRFSAEMPDATLATLKIQPSEPRDSAVYFCASASPTDTQYFGPGTRLTVL.

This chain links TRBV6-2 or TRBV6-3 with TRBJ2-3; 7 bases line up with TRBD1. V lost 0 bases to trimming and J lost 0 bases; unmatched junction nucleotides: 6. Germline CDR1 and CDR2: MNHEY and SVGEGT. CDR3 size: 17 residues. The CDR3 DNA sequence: TGTGCCAGCAGTTACTCGAGGGGGCCTGATAGCACAGATACGCAGTATTTT. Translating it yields CASSYSRGPDSTDTQYF.

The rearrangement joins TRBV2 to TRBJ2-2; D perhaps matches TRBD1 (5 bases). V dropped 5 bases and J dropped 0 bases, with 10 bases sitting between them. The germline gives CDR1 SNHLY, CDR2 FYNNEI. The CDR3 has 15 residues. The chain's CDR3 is CASSPRTPNTGELFF. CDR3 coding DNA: TGTGCCAGCAGTCCTCGGACACCGAACACCGGGGAGCTGTTTTTT.

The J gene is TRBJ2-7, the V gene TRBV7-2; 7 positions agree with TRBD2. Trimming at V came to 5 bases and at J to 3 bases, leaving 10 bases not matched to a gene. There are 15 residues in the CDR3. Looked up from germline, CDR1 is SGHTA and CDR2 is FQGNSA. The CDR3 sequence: CASSGAGREGYEQYF. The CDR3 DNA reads TGTGCCAGCAGCGGGGCCGGCAGGGAGGGCTACGAGCAGTACTTC.

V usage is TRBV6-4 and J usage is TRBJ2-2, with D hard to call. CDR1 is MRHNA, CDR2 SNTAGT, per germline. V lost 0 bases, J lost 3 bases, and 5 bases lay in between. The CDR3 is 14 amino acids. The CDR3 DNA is TGTGCCAGCAGTGACTCGACACACACCGGGGAGCTGTTTTTT. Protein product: CASSDSTHTGELFF.

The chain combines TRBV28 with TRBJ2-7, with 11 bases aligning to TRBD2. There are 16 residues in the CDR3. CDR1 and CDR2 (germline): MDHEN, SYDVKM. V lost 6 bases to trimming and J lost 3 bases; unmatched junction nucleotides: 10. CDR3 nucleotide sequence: TGTGCCAGCAGGACTCCCTCACTAGCGGGGGACTACGAGCAGTACTTC. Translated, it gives CASRTPSLAGDYEQYF.

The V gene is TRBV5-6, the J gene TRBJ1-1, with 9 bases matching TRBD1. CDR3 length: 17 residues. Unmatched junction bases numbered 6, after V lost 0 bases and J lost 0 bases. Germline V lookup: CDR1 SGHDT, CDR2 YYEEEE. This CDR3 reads CASSLAVGQGMNTEAFF. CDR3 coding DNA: TGTGCCAGCAGCTTGGCCGTCGGACAGGGGATGAACACTGAAGCTTTCTTT. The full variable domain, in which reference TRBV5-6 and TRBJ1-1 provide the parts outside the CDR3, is DAGVTQSPTHLIKTRGQQVTLRCSPKSGHDTVSWYQQALGQGPQFIFQYYEEEERQRGNFPDRFSGHQFPNYSSELNVNALLLGDSALYLCASSLAVGQGMNTEAFFGQGTRLTVV.

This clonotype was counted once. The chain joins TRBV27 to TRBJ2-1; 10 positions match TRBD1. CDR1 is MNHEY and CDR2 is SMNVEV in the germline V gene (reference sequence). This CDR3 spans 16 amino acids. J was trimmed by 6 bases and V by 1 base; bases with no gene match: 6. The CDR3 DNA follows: TGTGCCAGCAGTTTATTGGGACAGGGGCTGGGCAATGAGCAGTTCTTC. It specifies CASSLLGQGLGNEQFF.

This CDR3 reads CASSGGLAGNTGELFF. CDR3 nucleotides: TGTGCCAGCAGCGGGGGACTAGCGGGAAACACCGGGGAGCTGTTTTTT. The V gene is TRBV5-6, the J gene TRBJ2-2; TRBD2 aligns across 13 bases. The V gene's germline CDR1 is SGHDT and CDR2 YYEEEE. The CDR3 has 16 residues. V gave up 4 bases and J gave up 2 bases; unmatched junction bases: 2. Full variable domain (remainder filled in from reference TRBV5-6 and TRBJ2-2): DAGVTQSPTHLIKTRGQQVTLRCSPKSGHDTVSWYQQALGQGPQFIFQYYEEEERQRGNFPDRFSGHQFPNYSSELNVNALLLGDSALYLCASSGGLAGNTGELFFGEGSRLTVL.

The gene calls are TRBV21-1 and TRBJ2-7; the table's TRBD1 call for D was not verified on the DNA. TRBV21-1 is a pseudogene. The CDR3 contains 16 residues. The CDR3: CASSSWPGQLTYEQYF. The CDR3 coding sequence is TGTGCCAGCAGCAGTTGGCCGGGACAGTTGACTTACGAGCAGTACTTC.

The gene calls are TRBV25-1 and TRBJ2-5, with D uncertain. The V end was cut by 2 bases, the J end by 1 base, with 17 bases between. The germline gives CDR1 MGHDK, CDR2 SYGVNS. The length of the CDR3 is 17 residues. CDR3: CASSEPLLLRTQETQYF. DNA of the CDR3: TGTGCCAGCAGTGAACCCCTTTTACTAAGGACCCAAGAGACCCAGTACTTC.

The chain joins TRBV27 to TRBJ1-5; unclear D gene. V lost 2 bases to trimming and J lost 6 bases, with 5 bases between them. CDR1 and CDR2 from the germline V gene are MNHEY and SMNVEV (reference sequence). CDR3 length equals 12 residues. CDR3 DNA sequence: TGTGCCAGCAGTTTAATCGGTCAGCCCCAGCATTTT. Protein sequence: CASSLIGQPQHF.

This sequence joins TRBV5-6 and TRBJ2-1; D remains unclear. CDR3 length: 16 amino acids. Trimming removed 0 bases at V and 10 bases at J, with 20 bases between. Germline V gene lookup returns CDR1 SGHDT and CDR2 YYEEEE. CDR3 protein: CASSLGRNSVGFEQFF. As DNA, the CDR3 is TGTGCCAGCAGCTTGGGCAGAAACTCTGTTGGGTTCGAGCAGTTCTTC.

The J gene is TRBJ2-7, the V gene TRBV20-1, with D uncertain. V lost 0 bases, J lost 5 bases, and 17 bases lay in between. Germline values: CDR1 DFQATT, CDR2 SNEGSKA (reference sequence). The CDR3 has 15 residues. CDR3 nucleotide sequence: TGCAGTGCTAGAGATGGCGCAGTCCCCCACCACGAGCAGTACTTC. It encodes CSARDGAVPHHEQYF.

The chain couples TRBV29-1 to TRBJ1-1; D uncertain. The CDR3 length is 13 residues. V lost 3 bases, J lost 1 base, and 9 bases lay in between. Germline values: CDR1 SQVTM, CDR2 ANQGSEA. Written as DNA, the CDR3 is TGCAGCGTTGATGCGCATACGAACACTGAAGCTTTCTTT. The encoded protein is CSVDAHTNTEAFF.

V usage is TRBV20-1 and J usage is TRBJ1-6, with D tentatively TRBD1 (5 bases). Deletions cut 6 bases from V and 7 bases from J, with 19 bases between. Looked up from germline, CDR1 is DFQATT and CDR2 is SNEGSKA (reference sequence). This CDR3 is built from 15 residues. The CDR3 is CSARPGPSRNSPLHF. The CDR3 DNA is TGCAGTGCCCGACCGGGACCAAGTAGAAATTCACCCCTCCACTTT.